This T cell receptor (beta chain) was sequenced for a study of sequential checkpoint blockade in melanoma. Study-level background: Both treatment sequences were followed by maintenance nivolumab.

As for treatment: randomized to nivolumab then ipilimumab (arm A) or the reverse (arm B). TCRdb's copy holds only in-frame clones and misses some; the assay was immunoSEQ multiplex PCR. The data contain about 12,000 clones, 65% to 75% of them seen just once; the ten biggest clones take up just over 25%. The CDR3 runs to 15 residues. Germline CDR1 is LNHDA and CDR2 is SQIVND (reference sequence). J gave up 2 bases and V 8 bases, and 5 bases lay outside the gene matches. The TCR sequence derives from a human donor with melanoma. The starting material was CD8+ T cells sorted from blood (inferred from file names), obtained from a patient given nivolumab and ipilimumab in sequence. The chain employs TRBV19 and TRBJ1-3; 11 bases map to TRBD1. The CDR3 loop is CASGGTGGPGNTIYF. The CDR3 DNA reads as TGTGCCAGTGGAGGGACAGGGGGACCTGGAAACACCATATATTTT. Combining the CDR3 with reference TRBV19 and TRBJ1-3 gives the whole variable domain DGGITQSPKYLFRKEGQNVTLSCEQNLNHDAMYWYRQDPGQGLRLIYYSQIVNDFQKGDIAEGYSVSREKKESFPLTVTSAQKNPTAFYLCASGGTGGPGNTIYFGEGSWLTVV.